Below, 32 T cell receptor beta chains from the same sample are listed, as sequenced in a study of graft-versus-host responses after intestinal transplantation. Method: immunoSEQ multiplex PCR; TCRdb's copy keeps in-frame clones and lacks some. Of tens of thousands of clones in the sample, roughly 95% were seen once. These TCRs are of unknown antigen specificity. Source: unstimulated CD8+ T cells sorted from spleen or lymph node cells, taken before transplant. Receptors were obtained from a human donor who was the organ donor for an intestinal transplant.

The chain uses TRBV6-1 and TRBJ1-1; no reliable D call. This CDR3 comprises 13 residues. Germline V gene data show CDR1 as MNHNS and CDR2 as SASEGT. Between the trimmed V and J ends, which lost 3 bases and 7 bases, there was a span of 12 bases. The CDR3 DNA reads TGTGCCAGCAGTGACTTCAGGCCAGTTGAAGCTTTCTTT. Its protein is CASSDFRPVEAFF.

The V call is TRBV27, the J call TRBJ1-5, with 7 nucleotides matching TRBD1. The germline V gene has CDR1 MNHEY and CDR2 SMNVEV (reference sequence). V was clipped by 5 bases and J by 3 bases; unmatched bases: 16. The CDR3 contains 18 residues. CDR3 protein: CASSPLLGQGVNNQPQHF. CDR3 DNA: TGTGCCAGCAGTCCCCTACTTGGCCAGGGGGTGAACAATCAGCCCCAGCATTTT.

V gene TRBV27 combines with J gene TRBJ2-1; maybe TRBD1 (6 bases). This CDR3 region has 15 residues. Trimming cost V 7 bases and J 5 bases, with 18 bases left between them. Germline V CDR1 and CDR2: MNHEY, SMNVEV (reference sequence). CDR3 in amino acids: CASKKTGLGDNEQFF. CDR3 in DNA: TGTGCCAGCAAAAAGACAGGCCTCGGTGACAATGAGCAGTTCTTC.

The chain couples TRBV10-3 to TRBJ1-1, with TRBD1 matching 7 bases. V shed 1 base, J shed 5 bases, and the junction held 4 bases outside the gene matches. The CDR3 contains 14 residues. The germline CDR1 and CDR2 sequences are ENHRY and SYGVKD. The DNA of the CDR3 is TGTGCCATCAGTGAGTGGCAGGGGGATACTGAAGCTTTCTTT. It encodes CAISEWQGDTEAFF.

This chain connects TRBV7-9 to TRBJ2-7; no definite D call. The germline V and J ends were trimmed by 5 bases and 6 bases, with 11 bases remaining between them. Germline lookup yields CDR1 SEHNR and CDR2 FQNEAQ (reference sequence). The CDR3 runs to 12 residues. The CDR3 protein is CASSPGRSEQYF. DNA of the CDR3: TGTGCCAGCAGCCCCGGACGGAGCGAGCAGTACTTC.

The chain uses TRBV19 and TRBJ1-1; D is perhaps TRBD1 (5 bases). There are 14 residues in the CDR3. The V end lost 3 bases, the J end lost 1 base, and 9 bases lay between the germline ends. The germline gives CDR1 LNHDA, CDR2 SQIVND (reference sequence). The CDR3 is CASSIGTANTEAFF. The CDR3 DNA sequence: TGTGCCAGTAGTATTGGGACGGCGAACACTGAAGCTTTCTTT.

The chain joins TRBV4-2 to TRBJ2-7; the match to TRBD1 covers 10 bases. In germline, CDR1 is LGHNA, CDR2 YNFKEQ. Unmatched junction bases numbered 6, after V lost 0 bases and J lost 4 bases. This CDR3 has 16 residues. The CDR3 reads CASSQEGQGEDYEQYF. Written as DNA, the CDR3 is TGTGCCAGCAGCCAAGAAGGACAGGGGGAGGATTACGAGCAGTACTTC.

V gene TRBV10-2 combines with J gene TRBJ2-7; tentatively, D is TRBD1 (6 bases). The V and J ends lost 11 bases and 5 bases respectively, with 22 bases between them. Germline V CDR1 and CDR2: WSHSY, SAAADI. This CDR3 contains 14 residues. The CDR3 coding sequence is TGCGCCTCCAGCGGCCCACAGGGTGGCCACGAGCAGTACTTC. Translated, it gives CASSGPQGGHEQYF.

The V call is TRBV5-4, the J call TRBJ1-2, with 8 bases matching TRBD1. Germline V lookup: CDR1 SGHNT, CDR2 YYREEE (reference sequence). This CDR3 is 16 amino acids long. Unmatched junction bases numbered 12, after V lost 4 bases and J lost 4 bases. The CDR3: CASSPGTGFNGYGYTF. DNA for the CDR3: TGTGCCAGCAGCCCGGGGACAGGATTTAATGGCTATGGCTACACCTTC. The whole variable domain, filled in from reference TRBV5-4 and TRBJ1-2, reads ETGVTQSPTHLIKTRGQQVTLRCSSQSGHNTVSWYQQALGQGPQFIFQYYREEENGRGNFPPRFSGLQFPNYSSELNVNALELDDSALYLCASSPGTGFNGYGYTFGSGTRLTVV.

The chain uses TRBV10-3 and TRBJ2-1; possible D gene TRBD2, 5 bases. V gave up 10 bases and J gave up 0 bases, with 16 bases separating them. The CDR3 covers 15 residues. Germline V gene lookup returns CDR1 ENHRY and CDR2 SYGVKD. This CDR3 reads CATRKGGSSYNEQFF. DNA for the CDR3: TGTGCCACCAGAAAAGGAGGAAGCTCCTACAATGAGCAGTTCTTC.

CDR3 sequence: CASSLSIGLSETQYF. In nucleotides, the CDR3 is TGCGCCAGCAGCTTAAGTATAGGGCTCTCGGAGACCCAGTACTTC. The chain recombines TRBV5-1 with TRBJ2-5; D is undetermined. V lost 2 bases and J 5 bases, leaving 16 bases between the germline ends. The CDR3 has 15 residues. Germline loops: CDR1 SGHRS, CDR2 YFSETQ. The full variable domain, its missing parts supplied by reference TRBV5-1 and TRBJ2-5, is KAGVTQTPRYLIKTRGQQVTLSCSPISGHRSVSWYQQTPGQGLQFLFEYFSETQRNKGNFPGRFSGRQFSNSRSEMNVSTLELGDSALYLCASSLSIGLSETQYFGPGTRLLVL.

This rearrangement joins TRBV28 to TRBJ1-1; no firm D call. In germline, CDR1 is MDHEN, CDR2 SYDVKM. The CDR3 is made up of 11 amino acids. Trimming left V 1 base short and J 4 bases short, with 1 base between. The CDR3 DNA is TGTGCCAGCAGTTTATTCACTGAAGCTTTCTTT. This translates into CASSLFTEAFF.

The genes are TRBV11-3 and TRBJ2-7; D perhaps matches TRBD2 (5 bases). Trimming shortened V by 1 base and J by 2 bases, and 12 bases separated the two germline ends. The germline V gene encodes CDR1 SGHNT and CDR2 YENEEA. CDR3 length: 15 amino acids. The CDR3 sequence is CASSLAGSIAYEQYF. DNA for the CDR3: TGTGCCAGCAGCTTAGCGGGGAGCATAGCCTACGAGCAGTACTTC.

The chain is built from TRBV14 and TRBJ1-1, with TRBD1 as a possible D gene (5 bases). Germline CDR1 reads SGHDN; CDR2 reads FVKESK. The CDR3 contains 13 residues. V lost 3 bases to trimming and J lost 4 bases, with 9 bases between them. The CDR3 region is CASSHGGVTEAFF. For the CDR3, the DNA is TGTGCCAGCAGCCATGGGGGGGTCACTGAAGCTTTCTTT. Full variable domain (remainder filled in from reference TRBV14 and TRBJ1-1): EAGVTQFPSHSVIEKGQTVTLRCDPISGHDNLYWYRRVMGKEIKFLLHFVKESKQDESGMPNNRFLAERTGGTYSTLKVQPAELEDSGVYFCASSHGGVTEAFFGQGTRLTVV.

The chain links TRBV28 to TRBJ1-1; the D is unclear. The V end was cut by 3 bases, the J end by 3 bases, with 11 bases between. Germline V CDR1 and CDR2: MDHEN, SYDVKM. The CDR3 is made up of 14 amino acids. The CDR3 loop reads CASSFFLSDTEAFF. The CDR3 bases are TGTGCCAGCAGTTTCTTTCTTTCGGACACTGAAGCTTTCTTT.

The chain employs TRBV4-2 and TRBJ1-2, with D perhaps TRBD1 (6 bases). Germline lookup yields CDR1 LGHNA and CDR2 YNFKEQ. V lost 0 bases, J lost 1 base, and 6 bases lay in between. This CDR3 has 14 residues. The CDR3 bases are TGTGCCAGCAGCCAAGAACAGGGTAACTATGGCTACACCTTC. It codes for CASSQEQGNYGYTF.

This clone was seen once. The chain is built from TRBV4-1 and TRBJ1-4, with 9 positions matching TRBD1. This CDR3 spans 16 amino acids. Germline V lookup: CDR1 MGHRA, CDR2 YSYEKL. The ends lost 1 base at V and 8 bases at J; junction bases unmatched: 8. CDR3 sequence (DNA): TGCGCCAGCAGCCAAGGGGGGGGACAGGGAAGAGAAAAACTGTTTTTT. This translates into CASSQGGGQGREKLFF.

The J gene is TRBJ1-5, the V gene TRBV30; no clear D. The CDR3 sequence is 13 residues long. With 0 bases removed from V and 3 bases from J, the gap between germline ends came to 6 bases. Germline values: CDR1 GTSNPN, CDR2 SVGIG (reference sequence). The CDR3: CAWSVSSNQPQHF. The CDR3 coding sequence is TGTGCCTGGAGTGTGTCCTCCAATCAGCCCCAGCATTTT.

The chain combines TRBV7-8 with TRBJ1-5; D is perhaps TRBD1 (5 bases). Germline loops: CDR1 SGHVS, CDR2 FQNEAQ. V dropped 5 bases and J dropped 4 bases, with 18 bases sitting between them. The CDR3 runs to 16 residues. The chain's CDR3 is CASSPRSGGLNQPQHF. In nucleotides, the CDR3 is TGTGCCAGCAGCCCAAGGAGCGGGGGTCTGAATCAGCCCCAGCATTTT.

The genes are TRBV7-3 and TRBJ2-2, with TRBD1 identical over 9 bases. Per germline, CDR1 SGHTA and CDR2 FQGTGA. The CDR3 spans 17 residues. Trimming at V came to 2 bases and at J to 6 bases, leaving 10 bases not matched to a gene. Here the CDR3 reads CASSLWSGTGYPGELFF. The DNA for the CDR3 is TGTGCCAGCAGCTTATGGTCCGGGACAGGGTATCCCGGGGAGCTGTTTTTT.

The gene calls are TRBV7-9 and TRBJ1-2; D gene uncertain. Between the trimmed V and J ends, which lost 5 bases and 8 bases, there was a span of 21 bases. Per germline, CDR1 SEHNR and CDR2 FQNEAQ (reference sequence). The CDR3 covers 15 residues. The CDR3 DNA is TGTGCCAGCAGCCGTCCGGGTATCGGCTGGACCGGCTACACCTTC. Protein: CASSRPGIGWTGYTF.

The chain carries TRBV9 and TRBJ1-1; a weak D match, TRBD1 (5 bases). Germline loops: CDR1 SGDLS, CDR2 YYNGEE. The CDR3 runs to 12 residues. V was cut by 4 bases and J by 10 bases, with 14 bases left in between. CDR3 in DNA: TGTGCCAGCAGCCCCCGACAGAAGGGAGCTTTCTTT. Protein product: CASSPRQKGAFF.

The chain uses TRBV27 and TRBJ1-2; no definite D call. In germline, CDR1 is MNHEY, CDR2 SMNVEV (reference sequence). V was pared by 2 bases and J by 6 bases, with 10 bases between. CDR3 length: 13 residues. In nucleotides, the CDR3 is TGTGCCAGCAGTTTAATAGCAGGAGATGGCTACACCTTC. The encoded protein is CASSLIAGDGYTF.

J is TRBJ2-1 and V is TRBV7-9; perhaps TRBD2 as D (6 bases). Germline V gene lookup returns CDR1 SEHNR and CDR2 FQNEAQ (reference sequence). This CDR3 is built from 16 residues. With 11 bases removed from V and 0 bases from J, the gap between germline ends came to 20 bases. CDR3 region: CAGLNFGGNSYNEQFF. CDR3 coding DNA: TGTGCCGGGCTCAATTTCGGCGGGAACTCCTACAATGAGCAGTTCTTC. The whole variable domain, filled in from reference TRBV7-9 and TRBJ2-1, reads DTGVSQNPRHKITKRGQNVTFRCDPISEHNRLYWYRQTLGQGPEFLTYFQNEAQLEKSRLLSDRFSAERPKGSFSTLEIQRTEQGDSAMYLCAGLNFGGNSYNEQFFGPGTRLTVL.

The genes are TRBV11-3 and TRBJ1-1; D gene unclear. V lost 6 bases, J lost 1 base, and 12 bases lay in between. This CDR3 region has 14 residues. CDR1 and CDR2 (germline): SGHNT, YENEEA. The CDR3: CASRDGFSNTEAFF. CDR3 DNA: TGTGCCAGCAGGGACGGATTCTCGAACACTGAAGCTTTCTTT. The whole variable domain, filled in from reference TRBV11-3 and TRBJ1-1, reads EAGVVQSPRYKIIEKKQPVAFWCNPISGHNTLYWYLQNLGQGPELLIRYENEEAVDDSQLPKDRFSAERLKGVDSTLKIQPAELGDSAVYLCASRDGFSNTEAFFGQGTRLTVV.

To note about this clone: The same CDR3 can be traced to other DNA sequences in this sample. This sequence joins TRBV19 and TRBJ1-1; no definite D call. CDR3 size: 13 residues. The germline CDR1 and CDR2 sequences are LNHDA and SQIVND (reference sequence). Trimming removed 1 base from V and 1 base from J, with 4 bases in between. In DNA form, the CDR3 reads TGTGCCAGTAGTATAGGGCAGAACACTGAAGCTTTCTTT. Translation: CASSIGQNTEAFF. The whole variable domain, remainder taken from reference TRBV19 and TRBJ1-1, is DGGITQSPKYLFRKEGQNVTLSCEQNLNHDAMYWYRQDPGQGLRLIYYSQIVNDFQKGDIAEGYSVSREKKESFPLTVTSAQKNPTAFYLCASSIGQNTEAFFGQGTRLTVV.

The V call is TRBV27, the J call TRBJ2-1; a weak D match, TRBD1 (5 bases). Trimming left V 2 bases short and J 5 bases short, with 13 bases between. Looked up from germline, CDR1 is MNHEY and CDR2 is SMNVEV (reference sequence). The CDR3 length is 15 residues. The CDR3 region is CASSLASGLHNEQFF. The CDR3 DNA is TGTGCCAGCAGTTTAGCCTCAGGGTTACACAATGAGCAGTTCTTC.

The chain recombines TRBV27 with TRBJ2-1, with TRBD2 matching over 8 bases. V shed 5 bases, J shed 1 base, and the junction held 7 bases outside the gene matches. Germline lookup yields CDR1 MNHEY and CDR2 SMNVEV (reference sequence). The CDR3 totals 16 residues. The CDR3 bases are TGTGCCAGCAGTCCGCTTACGGGGGGGTCCTACAATGAGCAGTTCTTC. Residues: CASSPLTGGSYNEQFF.

This rearrangement joins TRBV27 to TRBJ2-1; TRBD2 matches at 7 bases. In germline, CDR1 is MNHEY, CDR2 SMNVEV (reference sequence). The V segment lost 2 bases and the J segment 2 bases; nucleotides outside the gene matches: 3. The CDR3 spans 15 residues. Here the CDR3 reads CASSLSGAAYNEQFF. The CDR3 bases are TGTGCCAGCAGTTTAAGCGGGGCCGCCTACAATGAGCAGTTCTTC.

V and J are TRBV28 and TRBJ2-5, with a weak D call TRBD2 (5 bases). Between the trimmed V and J ends, which lost 3 bases and 5 bases, there was a span of 16 bases. The CDR3 runs to 15 residues. The germline V gene encodes CDR1 MDHEN and CDR2 SYDVKM. The CDR3 DNA follows: TGTGCCAGCAGTTTCCCCTATGAGAGGGAGGAGACCCAGTACTTC. Translating it yields CASSFPYEREETQYF. The entire variable domain, with the rest obtained from reference TRBV28 and TRBJ2-5, is as follows: DVKVTQSSRYLVKRTGEKVFLECVQDMDHENMFWYRQDPGLGLRLIYFSYDVKMKEKGDIPEGYSVSREKKERFSLILESASTNQTSMYLCASSFPYEREETQYFGPGTRLLVL.

The genes are TRBV19 and TRBJ2-7, with D maybe TRBD1 (7 bases). This CDR3 contains 15 residues. V was clipped by 5 bases and J by 5 bases, with 19 bases between them. Germline CDR1 LNHDA, CDR2 SQIVND (reference sequence). The CDR3 reads CASSPPRRGPNEQYF. In DNA, the CDR3 is TGTGCCAGTAGTCCACCCCGGAGGGGGCCCAACGAGCAGTACTTC.

This clone appeared once. The chain employs TRBV5-6 and TRBJ2-2, with TRBD1 matching over 8 bases. V shed 4 bases and J 1 base; nucleotides not matched to a gene: 12. Germline CDR1 is SGHDT and CDR2 is YYEEEE. The CDR3 is made up of 18 amino acids. The CDR3 coding sequence is TGTGCCAGCAGCGGGGGTGAGACAGGGGCTGGGAACACCGGGGAGCTGTTTTTT. Translating it yields CASSGGETGAGNTGELFF.